This T cell receptor (beta chain) is from a study of cytomegalovirus exposure and HLA in healthy donors (dated by TCRdb to about 2017). As for the study more broadly: According to an earlier analysis of around 600 of the donors, 150 million to 200 million T cells yielded 95 million to 140 million unique TCR beta sequences and approximately 300 Gb of sequence data. Around 320 gigabases of sequencing data and tens of millions of unique TCR sequences were included in an early release covering 550 to 800 HLA-typed donors. Among the roughly 400 genotyped donors, around 81% belonged to the genetic ancestry cluster associated with self-reported Caucasian donors. The study aimed to test whether cataloging public T cell receptors could reveal signatures of past pathogen exposure. The study profiled the T cell repertoires of about 640 subjects by immunosequencing and related them to cytomegalovirus serostatus. Besides the first cohort of approximately 710 subjects, a separate validation cohort made up of some 110 different subjects was used. The study combined high-throughput TCR immunosequencing, statistical association of individual TCRs with disease status, and machine learning to predict cytomegalovirus infection status. A later analysis re-examined previously published TCR beta repertoires from more than 600 donors and added high-resolution HLA genotyping to investigate patterns of TCR occurrence. Rather than drawing on any new phenotypic data, the later analysis identified candidate immune exposures from TCR beta sequences and the way those sequences occurred across donors. To decide whether each TCR beta V gene segment behaved as functional or pseudogenic, an earlier analysis of nearly 600 of the donors relied on high-throughput TCR beta sequencing. Donor age, sex, ethnicity and CMV serostatus were compiled alongside the repertoire data. A later genetic analysis used genome-wide SNP genotypes for about 55% of the 666 donors, treating that subset as a discovery cohort. All discovery cohort repertoires had been generated on a single sequencing platform. HLA typing included class I and class II loci at four-digit resolution. Typing coverage varied by locus: about 620-630 donors for A, B, C, DRB1 and DQB1; approximately 500 for DQA1; about 590 for DPA1; approximately 470 for DPB1. Four to six DR-DQ haplotypes were handled as single units for association and clustering, since linkage in the cohort was strong. Among under 450 genotyped donors of the cohort, an average of around 240,000 unique TCR beta nucleotide sequences were sequenced per donor, about a sixth of them non-productive.

The library was built by means of the immunoSEQ multiplex PCR assay. For the multiplex PCR, a mixture combining 60 forward primers for TCR Vbeta segments and 13 reverse primers for TCR Jbeta segments was used. The CDR3 region of rearranged TCR beta genes was amplified from genomic DNA by a multiplex PCR assay. The Illumina HiSeq System was used to sequence the amplified TCR beta libraries as 87-base-pair reads. In the authors' own workflow: A later analysis counted 75 million to 100 million unique TCR beta chains across the 550 to 700 repertoires, and some 11 million of these chains were shared by at least two donors. Raw reads were error-corrected and collapsed into unique sequences with a nearest-neighbor algorithm that merged closely related sequences to remove PCR and sequencing errors. Alignment of CDR3 sequences to IMGT reference sequences was used to assign V, D and J gene segments. For a sequence to be retained, at least a six-nucleotide match to both a V gene segment and a J gene segment was required. Rearrangements were called productive when the CDR3 lacked stop codons and stayed in frame with V and J; all others were non-productive. Following IMGT convention, CDR3 was defined as the stretch from the second conserved V-encoded cysteine to the conserved J-encoded phenylalanine. In an earlier analysis of just under 600 of the donors, sequences lacking an unambiguous match to a single V gene segment were excluded. In an earlier analysis of 587 of the donors, V segments were called functional above 56.7% productive rearrangements and were called segregating when the between-donor standard deviation exceeded 5%. A statistical classification framework was built for diagnosing cytomegalovirus status from the catalog of TCR beta chain sequences. A later analysis assigned V and J genes by comparing TCR nucleotide sequences with IMGT/GENE-DB human TR gene sequences. Using the TCRdist pipeline, a later analysis assigned CDR3 sequences along with most-parsimonious VDJ recombination scenarios. In a later analysis, each TCR beta chain was defined by its CDR3 amino acid sequence together with its V-gene family, and reads without a unique V-gene family were excluded. As a way to deal with suspected cross-contamination and a sequencing artifact, a later analysis dropped approximately 590 nucleotide sequences that were highly shared and had low generation probability. In a later analysis, a clonal expansion index for each public chain was calculated from normalized within-repertoire ranks of inferred template counts. A later analysis computed generation probabilities with a VDJ recombination model fitted to out-of-frame rearrangements, and checked the results against IGoR. Hypergeometric tests were used in a later analysis to score TCR-TCR, TCR-HLA and TCR-CMV co-occurrence, with a repertoire-size bias correction applied to the TCR pairs. A later analysis estimated false discovery rates by permuting HLA or CMV assignments 20 times. In a later analysis, co-occurring TCRs were grouped with DBSCAN, and TCRdist sequence similarity was added when clustering was performed within HLA-allele-positive subsets. Co-occurrence clustering excluded repertoires with fewer than 30,000 or more than 120,000 public chains, plus five with anomalous nucleotide sharing. TCRdb stores this immuneACCESS table with in-frame sequences only. Part of the clones is absent; in the studies checked, under half of the shortfall reflects unresolved V genes, and no reason is known for the rest. The V and J calls and clone size come from that table; D and trimming were worked out from the DNA. This sample lists 130,000 or so clones; 75% to 80% were detected once. The leading ten clones occupy approximately 0.86% of the sample.

Points the paper makes about the study in general: The classifier was reported to diagnose cytomegalovirus status with high specificity and sensitivity in both the original cohort and the validation cohort. At a false discovery rate of 0.05, a later analysis linked 15,000 to 20,000 TCR beta sequences to specific HLA alleles. Because counts were too low, 15 to 20 rarely observed V segments, including chromosome 9 orphons, were left out of the earlier analysis of some 640 of the donors. Only TCR beta chains were sequenced in this cohort, and the absence of alpha or paired-chain data limited detectable features. In an earlier analysis of 587 of the donors, most TCR beta V segments were observed in productive rearrangements about 87% or about 30% of the time, broadly matching IMGT annotations. Presence/absence analyses assumed roughly uniform sequencing depth across donors, an assumption that may not hold. A group of highly shared sequence variants was considered likely to be a technical artifact of the sequencing pipeline. In a later analysis, HLA-associated TCR beta chains were found to be more clonally expanded and to have lower generation probabilities than equally common non-associated chains. In vitro tests confirmed that a few of the cytomegalovirus-associated TCR beta chains recognize cytomegalovirus antigens. Strong co-occurrence of HLA alleles, especially DR and DQ, made assigning TCR associations to individual alleles difficult. A further reported finding was that TCR beta sequences accurately predicted the HLA-A and HLA-B alleles for most subjects in the first cohort. The authors suggested that the approach could potentially be generalized to other disease states and immunological phenotypes. An association between a missense DCLRE1C variant and V-gene and J-gene trimming of TCR beta chains was found in a later genetic analysis and replicated in an independent cohort. Some IMGT-functional V segments, including TRBV6-2 and TRBV6-3, could not be told apart with the 87-base-pair reads, so those segments were excluded. In a later analysis, TCR association rates were found to vary across HLA loci, with the most associated TCRs seen for DRB1 alleles and the fewest for HLA-C alleles. Immune exposure information for the cohort was limited to CMV serostatus. Across donors, most TCR sequences were observed very rarely, whereas some public TCRs were present in many individuals. Linkage disequilibrium might explain the correlated functional status among segregating V segments, but an unknown experimental factor could not be ruled out. A later analysis found that most CMV-associated TCR beta chains appeared HLA-restricted, with HLA associations seemingly driven largely by CMV exposure. Compared with the roughly 670-donor mean, donors in an Asian-associated ancestry cluster had fewer N-insertions in productive TCRs, according to a later genetic analysis. The study gave a list of about 170 TCR beta chains associated with cytomegalovirus. HLA typing was unavailable for some donors at each locus, so association tests used only the typed subset. Several of the top co-occurrence clusters appeared to be linked to parvovirus B19, influenza, CMV and Epstein-Barr virus, according to a later analysis.

From the germline V gene (reference sequence), CDR1 is MNHNY and CDR2 is SVGAGI. V trim: 5 bases; J trim: 2 bases; unmatched bases: 6. From the cysteine through the phenylalanine, the CDR3 covers 15 amino acids. Just the 45-base CDR3 DNA is kept, in frame starting at base 1. The cohort was made up of approximately 700 healthy bone marrow donors. All cohort members were sampled while nominally healthy, although unrecorded immune exposures were likely present. The donor was CMV seronegative and belonged to the group of 352 seronegative cohort members. A peripheral blood sample was provided by each donor, and peripheral blood mononuclear cells were used for TCR beta sequencing. The Qiagen DNeasy Blood Extraction Kit was used to extract genomic DNA from the blood cell samples. Concerning this clone itself: Its antigen specificity is not known. Within one base of it there is no much larger clone, and no base qualities were kept.

The chain was built from TRBV6-6 and TRBJ2-1; 7 central nucleotides agree with TRBD2. The receptor was derived from a woman aged 55-69 years in good health and CMV-seronegative. Specimen: PBMCs. The CDR3 region has the sequence CASSASGAAYNEQFF. At the DNA level, the sequence is TGTGCCAGCAGTGCCAGCGGGGCCGCCTACAATGAGCAGTTCTTC.